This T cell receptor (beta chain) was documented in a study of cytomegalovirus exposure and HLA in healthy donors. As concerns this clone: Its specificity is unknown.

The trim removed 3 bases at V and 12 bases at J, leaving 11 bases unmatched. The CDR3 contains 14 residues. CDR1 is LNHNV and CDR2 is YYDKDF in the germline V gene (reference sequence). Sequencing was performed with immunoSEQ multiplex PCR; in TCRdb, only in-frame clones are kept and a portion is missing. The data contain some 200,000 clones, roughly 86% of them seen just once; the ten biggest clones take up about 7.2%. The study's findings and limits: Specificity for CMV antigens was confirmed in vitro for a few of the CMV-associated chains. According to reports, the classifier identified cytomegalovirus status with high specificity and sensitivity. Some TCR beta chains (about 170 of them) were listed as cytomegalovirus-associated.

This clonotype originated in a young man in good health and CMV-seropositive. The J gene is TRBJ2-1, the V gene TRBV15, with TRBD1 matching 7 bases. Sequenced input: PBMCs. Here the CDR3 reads CATSRPFLTGLQFF. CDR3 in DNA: TGTGCCACCAGCAGGCCCTTTCTGACAGGGTTGCAGTTCTTC.